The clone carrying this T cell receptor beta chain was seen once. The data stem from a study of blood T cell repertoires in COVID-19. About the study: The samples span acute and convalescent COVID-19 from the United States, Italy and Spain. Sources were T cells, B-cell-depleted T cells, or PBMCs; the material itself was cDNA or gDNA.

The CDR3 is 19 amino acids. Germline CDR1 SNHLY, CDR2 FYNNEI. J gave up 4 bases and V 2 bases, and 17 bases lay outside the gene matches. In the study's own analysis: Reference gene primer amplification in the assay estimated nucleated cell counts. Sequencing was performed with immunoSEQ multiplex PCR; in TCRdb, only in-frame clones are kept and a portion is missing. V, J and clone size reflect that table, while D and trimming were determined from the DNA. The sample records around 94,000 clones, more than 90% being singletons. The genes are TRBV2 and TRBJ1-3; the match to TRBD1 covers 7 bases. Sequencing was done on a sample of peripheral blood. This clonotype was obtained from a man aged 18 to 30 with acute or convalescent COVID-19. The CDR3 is CASSELAIWTGRRGNTIYF. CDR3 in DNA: TGTGCCAGCAGTGAATTAGCCATTTGGACAGGACGGCGCGGAAACACCATATATTTT.